This TCR beta chain comes out of a study of T cell responses to AZD1222 COVID-19 vaccine. The repertoire was sequenced with immunoSEQ multiplex PCR; TCRdb's copy has only in-frame clones and lacks some. The sample gives about 170,000 clones, 87% of which show up once; 2.6% is in the top ten. This clone turned up a few times. The CDR3 sequence is 18 residues long. The germline CDR1 and CDR2 sequences are MDHEN and SYDVKM. J was trimmed by 12 bases and V by 4 bases; bases with no gene match: 19. This receptor was identified in an adult in good health. V gene TRBV28 combines with J gene TRBJ2-1; 12 positions agree with TRBD1. The source material was peripheral blood, sampled on day 0 of AZD1222 vaccination. This CDR3 reads CASSSPRGSGQGARGQFF. DNA for the CDR3: TGTGCCAGCAGTTCCCCCCGGGGATCGGGACAGGGGGCCCGGGGGCAGTTCTTC. The full variable domain, with the rest looked up from reference TRBV28 and TRBJ2-1, is DVKVTQSSRYLVKRTGEKVFLECVQDMDHENMFWYRQDPGLGLRLIYFSYDVKMKEKGDIPEGYSVSREKKERFSLILESASTNQTSMYLCASSSPRGSGQGARGQFFGPGTRLTVL.